This entry features one T cell receptor beta chain sequence. Treatment noted: some 19 received Ad26.COV2.S at low or high dose, single or two shots; 5 received placebo; per-sample allocation not given. It was on day 63 after the first vaccine or placebo injection that samples were taken. This sample is part of a study of Ad26.COV2.S vaccination and SARS-CoV-2 variants. The assay was immunoSEQ multiplex PCR, and TCRdb's table has in-frame clones only and misses some. Among about 400,000 clones listed, around 85% were seen once. V lost 8 bases and J lost 0, with 14 bases in between. CDR3 length: 15 residues. Germline V gives CDR1 LNHNV, CDR2 YYDKDF (reference sequence).

The specimen was peripheral blood, collected in a trial of Ad26.COV2.S vaccine versus placebo. The V gene is TRBV15, the J gene TRBJ2-1; D unclear. The TCR comes from a person between 18 and 65 years old who received the Ad26.COV2.S COVID-19 vaccine or a placebo. CDR3 sequence: CATGKWVSSYNEQFF. The CDR3, as DNA: TGTGCCACCGGAAAGTGGGTGAGCTCCTACAATGAGCAGTTCTTC.